This T cell receptor beta chain emerged from a study of OX40 agonist ivuxolimab in advanced cancers. Looking at the study overall: Ivuxolimab doses were 0.01, 0.1, 0.3, 1.5, 3 or 10 mg/kg every 2 weeks.

The method was immunoSEQ multiplex PCR; TCRdb's version includes in-frame clones alone and lacks a portion of them. The sample carries under 100,000 clones, approximately 91% recorded once. For this clone: Its matching antigen is unknown.

Regarding the study as a whole: Expanded peripheral T cells had an undetermined antigen specificity. Part of the nonresponder group also had normalized T-cell clonal expansion that was low.

Exclusion of a patient followed from autoimmune disease history or systemic immunosuppression. In germline, CDR1 is LNHDA, CDR2 SQIVND (reference sequence). The V and J ends lost 10 bases and 2 bases, in that order; junction bases with no gene match: 6. The CDR3 extends over 13 amino acids. This sequence was found in an adult with an advanced solid tumor such as melanoma, head and neck, liver or kidney cancer. The sample was CD4+ or CD8+ T cells sorted from blood, taken in a trial of the OX40 agonist ivuxolimab. The chain links TRBV19 to TRBJ2-7, with TRBD1 identical over 9 bases. CDR3 in DNA: TGTGCCACCCGGACAGGGGACCCCTACGAGCAGTACTTC. This translates into CATRTGDPYEQYF.